A single T cell receptor beta chain is shown here with its context. The germline CDR1 and CDR2 sequences are SGHRS and YFSETQ. After removal of 6 bases from V and 4 bases from J, the junction contained 3 bases not matched to a gene. This CDR3 spans 12 amino acids. The assay was immunoSEQ multiplex PCR, and TCRdb's table has in-frame clones only and misses some. The sample has approximately 94,000 clones, roughly 80% seen once. The data were obtained in a study of blood T cell repertoires in COVID-19. On the study more broadly: T cells, B-cell-depleted T cells, or PBMCs supplied cDNA or gDNA.

Sequenced input: peripheral blood. The receptor was isolated from a human donor in a cohort sampled during active COVID-19. The J gene is TRBJ2-5, the V gene TRBV5-1; 7 bases line up with TRBD2. The CDR3 reads CASTPGGETQYF. The CDR3 DNA follows: TGCGCCAGCACTCCGGGAGGAGAGACCCAGTACTTC.